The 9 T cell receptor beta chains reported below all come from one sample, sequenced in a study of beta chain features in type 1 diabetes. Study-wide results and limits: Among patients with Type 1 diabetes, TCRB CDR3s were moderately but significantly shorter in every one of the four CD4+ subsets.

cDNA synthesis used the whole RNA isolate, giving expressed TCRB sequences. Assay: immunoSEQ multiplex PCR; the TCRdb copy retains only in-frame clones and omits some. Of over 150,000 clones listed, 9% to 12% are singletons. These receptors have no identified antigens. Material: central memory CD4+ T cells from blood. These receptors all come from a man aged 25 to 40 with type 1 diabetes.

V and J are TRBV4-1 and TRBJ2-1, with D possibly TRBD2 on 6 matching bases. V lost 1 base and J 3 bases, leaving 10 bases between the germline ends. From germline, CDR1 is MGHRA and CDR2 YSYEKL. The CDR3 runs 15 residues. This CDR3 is CASSQAYGSYNEQFF. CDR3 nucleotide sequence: TGCGCCAGCAGCCAAGCGTACGGGAGCTACAATGAGCAGTTCTTC.

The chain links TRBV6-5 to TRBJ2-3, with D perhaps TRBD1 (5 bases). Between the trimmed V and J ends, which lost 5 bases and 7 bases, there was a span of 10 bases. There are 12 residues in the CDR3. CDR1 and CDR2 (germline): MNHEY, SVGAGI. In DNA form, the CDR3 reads TGTGCCAGCAGTACCACAGGATATACGCAGTATTTT. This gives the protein CASSTTGYTQYF.

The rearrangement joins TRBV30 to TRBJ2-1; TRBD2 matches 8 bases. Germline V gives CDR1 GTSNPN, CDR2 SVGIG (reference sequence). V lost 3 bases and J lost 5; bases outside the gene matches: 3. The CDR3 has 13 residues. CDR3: CAWSPGGDNEQFF. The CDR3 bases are TGTGCCTGGAGCCCGGGAGGGGACAATGAGCAGTTCTTC.

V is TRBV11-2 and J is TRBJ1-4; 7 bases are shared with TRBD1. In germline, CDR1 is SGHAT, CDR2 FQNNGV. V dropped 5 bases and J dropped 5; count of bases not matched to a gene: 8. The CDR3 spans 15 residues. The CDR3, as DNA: TGTGCCAGCAGCCCCCCGGGACAGCGAAATGAAAAACTGTTTTTT. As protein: CASSPPGQRNEKLFF.

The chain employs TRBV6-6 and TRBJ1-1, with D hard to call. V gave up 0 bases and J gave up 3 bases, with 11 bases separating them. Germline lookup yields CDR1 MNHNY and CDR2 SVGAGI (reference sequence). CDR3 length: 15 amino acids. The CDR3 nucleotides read TGTGCCAGCAGTTACTCTCGATCGGGTGACACTGAAGCTTTCTTT. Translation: CASSYSRSGDTEAFF.

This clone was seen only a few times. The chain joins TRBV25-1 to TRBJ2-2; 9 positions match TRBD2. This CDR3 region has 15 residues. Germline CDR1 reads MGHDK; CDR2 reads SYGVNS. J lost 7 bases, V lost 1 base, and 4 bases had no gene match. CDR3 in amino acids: CASSESGTSSGELFF. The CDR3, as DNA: TGTGCCAGCAGTGAATCGGGGACTAGCAGCGGGGAGCTGTTTTTT.

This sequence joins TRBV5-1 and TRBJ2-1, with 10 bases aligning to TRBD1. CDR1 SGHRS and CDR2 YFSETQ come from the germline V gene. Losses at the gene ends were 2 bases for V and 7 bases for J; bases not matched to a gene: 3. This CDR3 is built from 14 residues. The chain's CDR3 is CASSLPGQGNEQFF. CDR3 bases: TGCGCCAGCAGCTTACCGGGACAGGGGAATGAGCAGTTCTTC. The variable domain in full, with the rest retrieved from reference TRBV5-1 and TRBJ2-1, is KAGVTQTPRYLIKTRGQQVTLSCSPISGHRSVSWYQQTPGQGLQFLFEYFSETQRNKGNFPGRFSGRQFSNSRSEMNVSTLELGDSALYLCASSLPGQGNEQFFGPGTRLTVL.

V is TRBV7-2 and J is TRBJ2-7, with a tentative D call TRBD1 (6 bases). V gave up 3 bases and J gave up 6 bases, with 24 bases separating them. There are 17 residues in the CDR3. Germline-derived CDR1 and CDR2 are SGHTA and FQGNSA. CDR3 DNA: TGTGCCAGCAGCTTGGGCCCACCCGACAGGTATAATGGCGAGCAGTACTTC. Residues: CASSLGPPDRYNGEQYF. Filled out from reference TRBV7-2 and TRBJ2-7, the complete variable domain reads GAGVSQSPSNKVTEKGKDVELRCDPISGHTALYWYRQSLGQGLEFLIYFQGNSAPDKSGLPSDRFSAERTGGSVSTLTIQRTQQEDSAVYLCASSLGPPDRYNGEQYFGPGTRLTVT.

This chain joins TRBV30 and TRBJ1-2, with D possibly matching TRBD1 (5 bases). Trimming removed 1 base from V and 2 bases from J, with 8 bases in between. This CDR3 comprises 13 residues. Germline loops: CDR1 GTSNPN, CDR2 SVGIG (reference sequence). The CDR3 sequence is CAWSGQPNYGYTF. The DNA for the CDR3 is TGTGCCTGGAGTGGACAGCCCAACTATGGCTACACCTTC.